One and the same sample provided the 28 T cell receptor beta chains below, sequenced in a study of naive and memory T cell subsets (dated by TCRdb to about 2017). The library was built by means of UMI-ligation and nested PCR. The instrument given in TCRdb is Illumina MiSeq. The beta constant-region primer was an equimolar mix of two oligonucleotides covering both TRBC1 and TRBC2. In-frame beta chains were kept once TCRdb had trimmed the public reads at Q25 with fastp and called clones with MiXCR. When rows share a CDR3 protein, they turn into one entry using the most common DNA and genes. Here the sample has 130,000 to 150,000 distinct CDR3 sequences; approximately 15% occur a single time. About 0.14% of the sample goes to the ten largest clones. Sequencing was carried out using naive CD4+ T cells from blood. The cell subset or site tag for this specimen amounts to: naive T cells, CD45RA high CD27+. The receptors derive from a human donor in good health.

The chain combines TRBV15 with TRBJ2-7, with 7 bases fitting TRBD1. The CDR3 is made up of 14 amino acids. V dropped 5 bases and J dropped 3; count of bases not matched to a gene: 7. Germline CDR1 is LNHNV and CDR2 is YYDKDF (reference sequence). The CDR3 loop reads CATSQNRGSYEQYF. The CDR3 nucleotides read TGTGCCACCAGCCAGAACAGGGGCAGCTACGAGCAGTACTTC.

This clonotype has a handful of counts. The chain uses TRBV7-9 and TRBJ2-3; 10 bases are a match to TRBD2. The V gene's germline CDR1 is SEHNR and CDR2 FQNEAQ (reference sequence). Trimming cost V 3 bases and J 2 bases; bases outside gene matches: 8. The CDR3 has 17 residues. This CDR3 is CASSLGSGRPFTDTQYF. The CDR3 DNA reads TGTGCCAGCAGCTTGGGTAGCGGGAGGCCCTTCACAGATACGCAGTATTTT.

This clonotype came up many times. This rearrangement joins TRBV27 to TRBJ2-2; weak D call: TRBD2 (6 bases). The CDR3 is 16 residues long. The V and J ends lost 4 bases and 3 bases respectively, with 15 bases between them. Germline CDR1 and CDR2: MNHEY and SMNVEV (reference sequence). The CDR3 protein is CASSSKGGGYTGELFF. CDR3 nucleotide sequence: TGTGCCAGCAGTTCAAAGGGAGGCGGGTACACCGGGGAGCTGTTTTTT.

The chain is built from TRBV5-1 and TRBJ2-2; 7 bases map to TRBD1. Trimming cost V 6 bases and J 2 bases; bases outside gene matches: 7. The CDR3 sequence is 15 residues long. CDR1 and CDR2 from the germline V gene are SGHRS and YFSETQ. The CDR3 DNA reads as TGCGCCAGCAACCGGGACAGCCCAAACACCGGGGAGCTGTTTTTT. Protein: CASNRDSPNTGELFF. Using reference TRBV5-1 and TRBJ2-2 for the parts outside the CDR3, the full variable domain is KAGVTQTPRYLIKTRGQQVTLSCSPISGHRSVSWYQQTPGQGLQFLFEYFSETQRNKGNFPGRFSGRQFSNSRSEMNVSTLELGDSALYLCASNRDSPNTGELFFGEGSRLTVL.

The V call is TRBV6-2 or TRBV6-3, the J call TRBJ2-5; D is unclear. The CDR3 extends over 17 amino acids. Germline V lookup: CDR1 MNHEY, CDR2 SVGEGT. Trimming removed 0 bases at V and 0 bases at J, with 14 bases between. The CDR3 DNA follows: TGTGCCAGCAGTTACTCGCTGCAAGGAAAGGACCAAGAGACCCAGTACTTC. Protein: CASSYSLQGKDQETQYF.

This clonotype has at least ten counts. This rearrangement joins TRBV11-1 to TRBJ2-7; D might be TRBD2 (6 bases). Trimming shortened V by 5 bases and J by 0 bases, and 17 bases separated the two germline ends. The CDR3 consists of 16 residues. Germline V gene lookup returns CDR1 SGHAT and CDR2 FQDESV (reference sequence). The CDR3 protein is CASSPDRGKTSYEQYF. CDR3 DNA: TGTGCCAGCAGCCCAGATCGGGGGAAAACCTCCTACGAGCAGTACTTC.

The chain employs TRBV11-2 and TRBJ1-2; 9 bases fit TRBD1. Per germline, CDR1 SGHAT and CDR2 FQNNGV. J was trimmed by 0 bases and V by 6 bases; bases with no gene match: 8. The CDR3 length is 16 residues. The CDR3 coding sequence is TGTGCCAGCAGTTCCGGACAGGGGAATCCTAACTATGGCTACACCTTC. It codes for CASSSGQGNPNYGYTF.

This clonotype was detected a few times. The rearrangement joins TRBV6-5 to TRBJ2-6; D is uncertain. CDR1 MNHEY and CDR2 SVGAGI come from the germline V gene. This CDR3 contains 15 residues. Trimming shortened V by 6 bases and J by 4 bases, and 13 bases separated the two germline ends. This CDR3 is CASRSQAAGANVLTF. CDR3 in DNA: TGTGCCAGCAGGTCGCAGGCGGCCGGGGCCAACGTCCTGACTTTC.

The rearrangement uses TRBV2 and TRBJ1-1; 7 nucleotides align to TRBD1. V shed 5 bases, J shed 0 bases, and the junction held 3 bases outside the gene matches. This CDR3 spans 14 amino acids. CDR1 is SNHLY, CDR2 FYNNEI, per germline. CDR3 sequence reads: CASSKQGLNTEAFF. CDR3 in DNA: TGTGCCAGCAGTAAACAGGGGTTGAACACTGAAGCTTTCTTT.

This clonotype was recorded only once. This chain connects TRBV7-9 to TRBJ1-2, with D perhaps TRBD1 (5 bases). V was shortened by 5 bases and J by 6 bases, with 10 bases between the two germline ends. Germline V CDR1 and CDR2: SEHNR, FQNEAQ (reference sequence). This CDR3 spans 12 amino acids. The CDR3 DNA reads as TGTGCCAGCAGCCTGGGACCTGATGGCTACACCTTC. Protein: CASSLGPDGYTF.

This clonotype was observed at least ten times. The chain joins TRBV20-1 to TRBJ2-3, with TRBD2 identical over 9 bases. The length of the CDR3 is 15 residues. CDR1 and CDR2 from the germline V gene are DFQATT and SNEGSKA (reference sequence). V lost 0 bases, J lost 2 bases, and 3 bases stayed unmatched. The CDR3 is CSARDSGGSTDTQYF. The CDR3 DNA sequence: TGCAGTGCTAGAGATAGCGGGGGCTCCACAGATACGCAGTATTTT.

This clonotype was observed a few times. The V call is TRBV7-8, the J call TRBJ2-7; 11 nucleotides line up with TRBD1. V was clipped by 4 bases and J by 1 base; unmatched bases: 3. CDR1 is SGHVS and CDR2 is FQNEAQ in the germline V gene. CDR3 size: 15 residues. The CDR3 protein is CASSYRDRGSYEQYF. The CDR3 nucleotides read TGTGCCAGCAGCTACCGGGACAGGGGGTCCTACGAGCAGTACTTC. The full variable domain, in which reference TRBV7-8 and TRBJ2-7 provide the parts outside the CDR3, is GAGVSQSPRYKVAKRGQDVALRCDPISGHVSLFWYQQALGQGPEFLTYFQNEAQLDKSGLPSDRFFAERPEGSVSTLKIQRTQQEDSAVYLCASSYRDRGSYEQYFGPGTRLTVT.

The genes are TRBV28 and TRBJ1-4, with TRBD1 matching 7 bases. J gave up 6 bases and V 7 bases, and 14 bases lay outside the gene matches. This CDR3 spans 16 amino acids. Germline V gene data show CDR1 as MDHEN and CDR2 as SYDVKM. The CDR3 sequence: CASIPPAGQGDEKLFF. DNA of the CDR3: TGTGCCAGCATCCCACCCGCGGGGCAGGGGGATGAAAAACTGTTTTTT. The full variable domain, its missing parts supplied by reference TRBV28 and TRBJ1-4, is DVKVTQSSRYLVKRTGEKVFLECVQDMDHENMFWYRQDPGLGLRLIYFSYDVKMKEKGDIPEGYSVSREKKERFSLILESASTNQTSMYLCASIPPAGQGDEKLFFGSGTQLSVL.

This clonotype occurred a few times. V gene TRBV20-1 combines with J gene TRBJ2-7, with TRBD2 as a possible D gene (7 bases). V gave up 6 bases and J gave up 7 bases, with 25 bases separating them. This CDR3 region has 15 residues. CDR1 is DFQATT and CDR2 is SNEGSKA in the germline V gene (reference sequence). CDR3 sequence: CSAPRGDTQRGEQYF. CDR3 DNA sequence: TGCAGTGCCCCCCGGGGGGACACCCAAAGAGGGGAGCAGTACTTC.

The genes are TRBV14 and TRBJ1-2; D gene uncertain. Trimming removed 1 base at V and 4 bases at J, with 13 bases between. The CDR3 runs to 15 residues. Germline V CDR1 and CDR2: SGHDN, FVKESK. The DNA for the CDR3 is TGTGCCAGCAGCCAAGTAGGCCAGCCCAGCTATGGCTACACCTTC. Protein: CASSQVGQPSYGYTF. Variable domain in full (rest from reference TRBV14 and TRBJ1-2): EAGVTQFPSHSVIEKGQTVTLRCDPISGHDNLYWYRRVMGKEIKFLLHFVKESKQDESGMPNNRFLAERTGGTYSTLKVQPAELEDSGVYFCASSQVGQPSYGYTFGSGTRLTVV.

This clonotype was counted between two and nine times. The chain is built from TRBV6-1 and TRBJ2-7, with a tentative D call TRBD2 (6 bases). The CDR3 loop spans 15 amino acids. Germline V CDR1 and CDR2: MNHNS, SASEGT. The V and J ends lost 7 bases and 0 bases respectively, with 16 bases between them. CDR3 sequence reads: CASTPGTSNSYEQYF. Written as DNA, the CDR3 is TGTGCCAGCACCCCCGGGACTTCGAACTCCTACGAGCAGTACTTC.

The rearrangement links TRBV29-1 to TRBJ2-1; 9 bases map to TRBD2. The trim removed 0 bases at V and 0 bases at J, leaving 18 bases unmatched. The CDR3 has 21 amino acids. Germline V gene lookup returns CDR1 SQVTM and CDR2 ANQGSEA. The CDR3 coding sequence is TGCAGCGTTGAAGATGGCGGTGTTACTAGCGGGTACTACCGCTCCTACAATGAGCAGTTCTTC. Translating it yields CSVEDGGVTSGYYRSYNEQFF.

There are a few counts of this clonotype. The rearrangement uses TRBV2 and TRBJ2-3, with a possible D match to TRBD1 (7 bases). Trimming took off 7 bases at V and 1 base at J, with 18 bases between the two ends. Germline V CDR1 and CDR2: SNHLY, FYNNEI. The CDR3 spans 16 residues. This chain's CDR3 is CASTIRGDIRTDTQYF. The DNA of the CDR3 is TGTGCCAGCACCATCAGGGGGGACATACGCACAGATACGCAGTATTTT.

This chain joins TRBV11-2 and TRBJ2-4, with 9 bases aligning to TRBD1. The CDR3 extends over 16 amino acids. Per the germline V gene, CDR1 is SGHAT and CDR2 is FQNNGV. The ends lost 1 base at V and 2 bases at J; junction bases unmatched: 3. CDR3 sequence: CASSLVGQGPKNIQYF. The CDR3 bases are TGTGCCAGCAGCTTAGTGGGACAGGGACCCAAAAACATTCAGTACTTC. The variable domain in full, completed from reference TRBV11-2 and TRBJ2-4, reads EAGVAQSPRYKIIEKRQSVAFWCNPISGHATLYWYQQILGQGPKLLIQFQNNGVVDDSQLPKDRFSAERLKGVDSTLKIQPAKLEDSAVYLCASSLVGQGPKNIQYFGAGTRLSVL.

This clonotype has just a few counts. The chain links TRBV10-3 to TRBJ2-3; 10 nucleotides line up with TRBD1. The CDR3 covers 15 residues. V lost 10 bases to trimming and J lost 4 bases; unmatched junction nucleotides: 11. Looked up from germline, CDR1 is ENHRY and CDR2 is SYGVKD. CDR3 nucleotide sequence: TGTGCCACTCGTGGCCCGGGACAGGGGTCAGATACGCAGTATTTT. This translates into CATRGPGQGSDTQYF.

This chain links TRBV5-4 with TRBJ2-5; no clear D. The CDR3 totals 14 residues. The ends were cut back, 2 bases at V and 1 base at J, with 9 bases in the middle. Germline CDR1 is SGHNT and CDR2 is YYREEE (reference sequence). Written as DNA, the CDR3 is TGTGCCAGCAGCTTTGGTCTTGGCCAAGAGACCCAGTACTTC. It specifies CASSFGLGQETQYF.

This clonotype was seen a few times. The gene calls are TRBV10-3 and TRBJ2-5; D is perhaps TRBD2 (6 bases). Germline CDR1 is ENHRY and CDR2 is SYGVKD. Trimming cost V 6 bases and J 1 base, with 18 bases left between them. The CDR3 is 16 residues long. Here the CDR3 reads CAIRTNHPGGQETQYF. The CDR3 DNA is TGTGCCATCAGGACTAACCACCCCGGGGGCCAAGAGACCCAGTACTTC.

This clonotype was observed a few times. As DNA, the CDR3 is TGCAGTGCTAGGGGACCCCGGGCCTACGAGCAGTACTTC. Its protein product is CSARGPRAYEQYF. The chain joins TRBV20-1 to TRBJ2-7; TRBD1 or TRBD2 may be the D gene (5 bases each). CDR1 and CDR2 (germline): DFQATT, SNEGSKA (reference sequence). CDR3 length equals 13 residues. V gave up 3 bases and J gave up 2 bases, with 11 bases separating them.

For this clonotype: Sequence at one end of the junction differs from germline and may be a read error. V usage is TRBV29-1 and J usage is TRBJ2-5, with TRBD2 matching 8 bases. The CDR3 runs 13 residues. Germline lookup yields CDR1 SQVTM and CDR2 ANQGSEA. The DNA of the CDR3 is TGCAGCGCAGAACGGGGGGGCCAAGAAACCCAGTACTTC. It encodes CSAERGGQETQYF.

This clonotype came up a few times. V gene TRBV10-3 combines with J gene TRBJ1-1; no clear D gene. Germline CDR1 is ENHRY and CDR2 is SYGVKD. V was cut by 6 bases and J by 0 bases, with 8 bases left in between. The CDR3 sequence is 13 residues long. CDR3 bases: TGTGCCATCAGGATCGGGTTGAACACTGAAGCTTTCTTT. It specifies CAIRIGLNTEAFF.

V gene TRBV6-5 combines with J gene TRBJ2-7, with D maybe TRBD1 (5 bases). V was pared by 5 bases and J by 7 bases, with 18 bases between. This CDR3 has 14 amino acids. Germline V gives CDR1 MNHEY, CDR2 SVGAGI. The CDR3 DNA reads TGTGCCAGCAGTGAGTACCGAGGTAGGGGTGAGCAGTACTTC. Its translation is CASSEYRGRGEQYF.

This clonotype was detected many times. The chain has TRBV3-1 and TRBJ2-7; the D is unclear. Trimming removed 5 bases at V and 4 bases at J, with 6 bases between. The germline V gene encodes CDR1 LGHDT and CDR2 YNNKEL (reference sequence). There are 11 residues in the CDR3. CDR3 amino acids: CASSGPYEQYF. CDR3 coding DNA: TGTGCCAGCAGCGGGCCTTACGAGCAGTACTTC.

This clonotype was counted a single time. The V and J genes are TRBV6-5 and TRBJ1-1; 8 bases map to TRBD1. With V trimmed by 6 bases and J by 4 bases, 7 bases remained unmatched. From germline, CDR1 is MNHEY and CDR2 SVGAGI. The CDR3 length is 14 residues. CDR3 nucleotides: TGTGCCAGCAGATCCGACAGGGGTGGCACTGAAGCTTTCTTT. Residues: CASRSDRGGTEAFF.